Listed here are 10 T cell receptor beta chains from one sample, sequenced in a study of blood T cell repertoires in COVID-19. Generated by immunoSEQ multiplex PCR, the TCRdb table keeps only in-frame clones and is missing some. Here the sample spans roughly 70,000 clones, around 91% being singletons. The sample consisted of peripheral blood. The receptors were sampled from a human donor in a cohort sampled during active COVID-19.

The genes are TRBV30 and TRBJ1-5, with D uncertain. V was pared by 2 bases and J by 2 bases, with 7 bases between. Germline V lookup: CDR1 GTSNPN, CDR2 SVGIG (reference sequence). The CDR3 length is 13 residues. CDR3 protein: CAWSFAGNQPQHF. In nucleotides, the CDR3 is TGTGCCTGGAGTTTCGCAGGCAATCAGCCCCAGCATTTT.

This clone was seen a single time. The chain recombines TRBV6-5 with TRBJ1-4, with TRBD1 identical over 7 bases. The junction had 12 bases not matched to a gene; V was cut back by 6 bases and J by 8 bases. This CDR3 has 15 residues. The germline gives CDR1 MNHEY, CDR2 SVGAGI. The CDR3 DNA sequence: TGTGCCAGCAGCGGTAGGGACAGTTTGGCCGAAAAACTGTTTTTT. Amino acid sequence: CASSGRDSLAEKLFF.

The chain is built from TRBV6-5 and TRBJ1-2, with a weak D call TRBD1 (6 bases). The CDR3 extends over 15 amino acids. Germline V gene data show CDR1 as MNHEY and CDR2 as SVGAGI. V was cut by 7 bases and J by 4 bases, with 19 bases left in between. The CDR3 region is CASTSRLDSLYGYTF. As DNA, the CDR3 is TGTGCCAGCACCTCCCGGCTGGACAGTCTCTATGGCTACACCTTC.

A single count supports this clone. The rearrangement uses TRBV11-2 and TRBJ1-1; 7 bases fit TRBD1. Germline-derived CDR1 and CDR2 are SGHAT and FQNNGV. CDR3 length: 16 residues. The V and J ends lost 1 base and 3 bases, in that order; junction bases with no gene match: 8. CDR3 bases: TGTGCCAGCAGCTTAGCTTACAGGGGTACTTACACTGAAGCTTTCTTT. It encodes CASSLAYRGTYTEAFF.

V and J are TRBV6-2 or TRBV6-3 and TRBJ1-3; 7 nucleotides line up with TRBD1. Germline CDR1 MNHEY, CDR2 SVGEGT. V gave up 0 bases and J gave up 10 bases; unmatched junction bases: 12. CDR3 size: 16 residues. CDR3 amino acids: CASSYSLDRPMRTIYF. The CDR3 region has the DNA TGTGCCAGCAGTTACTCTTTGGACAGGCCGATGAGGACCATATATTTT.

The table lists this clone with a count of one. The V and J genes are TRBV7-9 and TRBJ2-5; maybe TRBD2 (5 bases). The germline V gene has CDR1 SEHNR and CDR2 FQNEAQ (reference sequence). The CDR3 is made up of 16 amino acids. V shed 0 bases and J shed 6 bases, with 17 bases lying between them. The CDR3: CASSLASGSGVKTQYF. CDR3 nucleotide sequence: TGTGCCAGCAGCTTAGCGAGTGGGAGTGGAGTTAAGACCCAGTACTTC.

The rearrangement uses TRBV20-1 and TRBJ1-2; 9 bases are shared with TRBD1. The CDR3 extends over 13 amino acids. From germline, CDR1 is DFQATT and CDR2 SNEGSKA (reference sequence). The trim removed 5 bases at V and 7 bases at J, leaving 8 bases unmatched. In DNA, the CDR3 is TGCAGTGCTGGTGACAGGGGGGACGGTGGCTACACCTTC. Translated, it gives CSAGDRGDGGYTF.

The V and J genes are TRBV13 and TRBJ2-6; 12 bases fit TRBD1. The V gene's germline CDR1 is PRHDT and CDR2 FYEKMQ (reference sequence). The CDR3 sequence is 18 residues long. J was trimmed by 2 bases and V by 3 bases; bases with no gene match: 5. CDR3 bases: TGTGCCAGCAGCTTCCCGGGACAGGGGGCGCCTGGGGCCAACGTCCTGACTTTC. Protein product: CASSFPGQGAPGANVLTF.

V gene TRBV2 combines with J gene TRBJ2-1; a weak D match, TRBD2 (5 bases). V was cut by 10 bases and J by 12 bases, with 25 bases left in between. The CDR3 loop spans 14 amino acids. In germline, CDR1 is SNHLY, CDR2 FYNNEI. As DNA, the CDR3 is TGTGCCATCCCACTTCCTAACGGGTCGGCGGGGCAGTTCTTC. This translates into CAIPLPNGSAGQFF. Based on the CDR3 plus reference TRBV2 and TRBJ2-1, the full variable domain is EPEVTQTPSHQVTQMGQEVILRCVPISNHLYFYWYRQILGQKVEFLVSFYNNEISEKSEIFDDQFSVERPDGSNFTLKIRSTKLEDSAMYFCAIPLPNGSAGQFFGPGTRLTVL.

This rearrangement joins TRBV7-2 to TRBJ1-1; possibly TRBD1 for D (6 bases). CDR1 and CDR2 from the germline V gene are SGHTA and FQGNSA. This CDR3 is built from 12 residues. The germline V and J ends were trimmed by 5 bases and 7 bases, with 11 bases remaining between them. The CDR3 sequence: CASSQQGGEAFF. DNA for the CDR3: TGTGCCAGCAGCCAACAGGGTGGTGAAGCTTTCTTT.